This TCR beta chain emerged from a study of shared T cell receptors in the human thymus. Unmatched junction bases numbered 15, after V lost 2 bases and J lost 8 bases. CDR1 and CDR2 from the germline V gene are SGHTA and FQGNSA. CDR3 length: 18 amino acids. Sequencing used immunoSEQ multiplex PCR; TCRdb keeps in-frame clones, though not all of them. This sample has hundreds of thousands of clones, with over 90% found just once. This clone was detected once. The TCR originated in a human donor. Specimen: thymocytes. The chain links TRBV7-2 to TRBJ2-1, with 10 bases identical to TRBD2. The CDR3 DNA is TGTGCCAGCAGCTTAACCGTTAAGCCGGGACTAGCGAACTATGAGCAGTTCTTC. It is translated as CASSLTVKPGLANYEQFF.